The sequence of this T cell receptor (beta chain) was determined in a study of T cell responses to AZD1222 COVID-19 vaccine. Both about-4-week and about-12-week second-dose recipients were combined. Profiled with immunoSEQ multiplex PCR; TCRdb holds only in-frame clones, not every one. The sample has about 130,000 clones, approximately 85% seen once; the top ten hold 4.4%. Germline V CDR1 and CDR2: SGHRS, YFSETQ. Germline trimming cut 5 bases from V and 5 bases from J; bases unmatched to any gene: 7. The CDR3 loop spans 14 amino acids. Sequences were derived from peripheral blood, sampled 28 days after the second AZD1222 dose. This clonotype was sampled from an adult who received the AZD1222 COVID-19 vaccine. V usage is TRBV5-1 and J usage is TRBJ2-5, with 9 positions matching TRBD2. CDR3 amino acids: CASRAAGGRETQYF. DNA for the CDR3: TGCGCCAGCAGAGCAGCGGGGGGCCGGGAGACCCAGTACTTC.